These 28 T cell receptor beta chains originate from one sample sequenced in a study of neurological immune-mediated disorders. TCRdb re-derived calls from the 5' RACE reads in MiXCR, one entry per CDR3 protein. The sample lists approximately 82,000 distinct CDR3 sequences; about 2.5% were seen once. Sequenced sample: PBMCs. All receptors come from a woman aged 25 to 39 with multiple sclerosis.

This clonotype was seen ten or more times. The chain links TRBV27 to TRBJ2-7; TRBD1 matches at 8 bases. CDR3 length: 16 residues. J was trimmed by 0 bases and V by 5 bases; bases with no gene match: 9. The germline V gene encodes CDR1 MNHEY and CDR2 SMNVEV (reference sequence). CDR3 residues: CASSPKPTGASYEQYF. CDR3 nucleotide sequence: TGTGCCAGCAGTCCGAAGCCGACAGGGGCCTCCTACGAGCAGTACTTC.

This clonotype appeared many times. The J gene is TRBJ1-1, the V gene TRBV27; 9 positions match TRBD1. CDR1 and CDR2 (germline): MNHEY, SMNVEV (reference sequence). The CDR3 is 14 residues long. V trimming: 4 bases; J trimming: 5 bases; junction bases outside the gene matches: 5. The CDR3 DNA follows: TGTGCCAGCAGTTCGTGGGACAGGGAGACTGAAGCTTTCTTT. Its translation is CASSSWDRETEAFF.

This clonotype was observed many times. This chain joins TRBV3-1 and TRBJ2-1; TRBD2 matches 7 bases. Germline lookup yields CDR1 LGHDT and CDR2 YNNKEL (reference sequence). This CDR3 is built from 18 residues. V gave up 0 bases and J gave up 0 bases; unmatched junction bases: 8. The CDR3, as DNA: TGTGCCAGCAGCCAAGAAGTCGTGCGGGGGAGCTCCTACAATGAGCAGTTCTTC. It encodes CASSQEVVRGSSYNEQFF.

This clonotype has ten or more counts. J is TRBJ2-7 and V is TRBV12-3 or TRBV12-4; D may be TRBD1 or TRBD2 (6 bases each). The CDR3 spans 14 residues. Trimming took 6 bases from V and 0 from J, leaving 12 bases between them. In DNA, the CDR3 is TGTGCCAGCAGCCTAGGAGGGGGCTCCTACGAGCAGTACTTC. This translates into CASSLGGGSYEQYF.

Many counts were recorded for this clonotype. The chain uses TRBV7-2 and TRBJ2-3, with 8 bases lining up with TRBD2. The J segment lost 5 bases and the V segment lost 1 base, leaving 11 bases of the junction unmatched. The CDR3 covers 17 residues. Germline V gene lookup returns CDR1 SGHTA and CDR2 FQGNSA. The CDR3 sequence: CASSLGGAGDPGDTQYF. CDR3 DNA sequence: TGTGCCAGCAGCTTAGGTGGAGCGGGAGATCCAGGAGATACGCAGTATTTT.

Points on this clonotype: This may arise from a read error, as a much more abundant clone is one base away. J is TRBJ2-1 and V is TRBV7-9, with D maybe TRBD2 (6 bases). Germline CDR1 SEHNR, CDR2 FQNEAQ (reference sequence). The CDR3 sequence is 15 residues long. The CDR3 protein is CASRRLVGGYNAQFF. CDR3 in DNA: TGTGCCAGCAGGAGACTAGTCGGAGGGTACAATGCGCAGTTCTTC.

This clonotype was counted ten times or more. The chain recombines TRBV9 with TRBJ2-1, with 10 bases that match TRBD2. This CDR3 region has 15 residues. V gave up 2 bases and J gave up 6 bases; unmatched junction bases: 5. Germline V lookup: CDR1 SGDLS, CDR2 YYNGEE. The CDR3 bases are TGTGCCAGCAGCGTGACACAGCGGGGGGGCAATGAGCAGTTCTTC. Residues: CASSVTQRGGNEQFF.

This clonotype was seen at least ten times. The chain combines TRBV15 with TRBJ1-2; D is unresolved. The V gene's germline CDR1 is LNHNV and CDR2 YYDKDF (reference sequence). There are 13 residues in the CDR3. V lost 0 bases to trimming and J lost 14 bases, with 16 bases between them. This chain's CDR3 is CATSREMQAATTF. CDR3 in DNA: TGTGCCACCAGCAGAGAAATGCAGGCGGCTACGACCTTC.

At least ten counts were recorded for this clonotype. The chain employs TRBV12-3 or TRBV12-4 and TRBJ1-1, with TRBD1 identical over 9 bases. The V segment lost 6 bases and the J segment 1 base; nucleotides outside the gene matches: 6. This CDR3 region has 15 residues. The CDR3 sequence is CASRPQGAANTEAFF. CDR3 nucleotides: TGTGCCAGCAGGCCACAGGGGGCGGCGAACACTGAAGCTTTCTTT.

This clonotype was seen at least ten times. The chain links TRBV3-1 to TRBJ2-7; the match to TRBD1 covers 7 bases. Trimming removed 1 base from V and 11 bases from J; junction bases left unmatched: 8. The CDR3 contains 13 residues. The germline V gene has CDR1 LGHDT and CDR2 YNNKEL (reference sequence). CDR3: CASSQGWETGKYF. CDR3 sequence (DNA): TGTGCCAGCAGCCAAGGATGGGAGACAGGGAAGTACTTC.

This clonotype was seen many times. The chain uses TRBV5-6 and TRBJ2-7; the D is unclear. The CDR3 totals 12 residues. The germline gives CDR1 SGHDT, CDR2 YYEEEE. Trimming took 2 bases from V and 5 from J, leaving 8 bases between them. CDR3 sequence: CASSLRWDEQYF. In nucleotides, the CDR3 is TGTGCCAGCAGCTTAAGGTGGGACGAGCAGTACTTC. Full variable domain (missing parts from reference TRBV5-6 and TRBJ2-7): DAGVTQSPTHLIKTRGQQVTLRCSPKSGHDTVSWYQQALGQGPQFIFQYYEEEERQRGNFPDRFSGHQFPNYSSELNVNALLLGDSALYLCASSLRWDEQYFGPGTRLTVT.

There are many counts of this clonotype. The CDR3 here is CASSQDANYGYTF. CDR3 sequence (DNA): TGCGCCAGCAGCCAGGACGCTAACTATGGCTACACCTTC. The chain has TRBV5-1 and TRBJ1-2, with D uncertain. The CDR3 is made up of 13 amino acids. Trimming stripped 4 bases from V and 0 bases from J, with 7 bases between. Germline V CDR1 and CDR2: SGHRS, YFSETQ.

V is TRBV6-2 or TRBV6-3 and J is TRBJ1-2, with D unresolved. The CDR3 is made up of 15 amino acids. Per germline, CDR1 MNHEY and CDR2 SVGEGT. Trimming took off 7 bases at V and 3 bases at J, with 18 bases between the two ends. CDR3 in DNA: TGTGCCAGCATCCCGGGAGGGCAGCTCTACTATGGCTACACCTTC. This translates into CASIPGGQLYYGYTF.

This clonotype came up many times. V gene TRBV20-1 combines with J gene TRBJ2-1; TRBD2 matches 9 bases. The germline gives CDR1 DFQATT, CDR2 SNEGSKA (reference sequence). Germline trimming cut 0 bases from V and 4 bases from J; bases unmatched to any gene: 7. CDR3 size: 16 residues. The CDR3, as DNA: TGCAGTGCTAGAGATCCGGGACTAGCTGTTTACAATGAGCAGTTCTTC. It is translated as CSARDPGLAVYNEQFF.

This clonotype was picked up many times. This chain connects TRBV7-8 to TRBJ1-5; D remains ambiguous. The CDR3 is 14 amino acids. Germline CDR1 SGHVS, CDR2 FQNEAQ. V was trimmed by 5 bases and J by 3 bases, leaving 11 bases between them. CDR3 loop: CASSPSRFNQPQHF. CDR3 nucleotides: TGTGCCAGCAGCCCAAGCAGATTCAATCAGCCCCAGCATTTT.

This clonotype was seen many times. The chain is built from TRBV18 and TRBJ1-2; D is unresolved. Trimming took 3 bases from V and 6 from J, leaving 11 bases between them. Germline V gene data show CDR1 as KGHSH and CDR2 as LQKENI. The CDR3 has 13 amino acids. CDR3 nucleotides: TGTGCCAGCTCACCGACCAGTCATAATGGCTACACCTTC. This translates into CASSPTSHNGYTF.

This clonotype has just a few counts. This rearrangement joins TRBV23-1 to TRBJ2-2; D is perhaps TRBD1 (6 bases). TRBV23-1 is annotated as an ORF whose role is uncertain. This CDR3 comprises 15 residues. V dropped 8 bases and J dropped 4 bases, with 17 bases sitting between them. The CDR3 sequence is CASESQGSGTGELFF. In DNA, the CDR3 is TGCGCCAGCGAATCACAGGGTTCGGGCACCGGGGAGCTGTTTTTT.

This clonotype was recorded many times. The gene calls are TRBV18 and TRBJ2-3, with 8 bases identical to TRBD2. Per germline, CDR1 KGHSH and CDR2 LQKENI. The CDR3 extends over 15 amino acids. V was pared by 6 bases and J by 0 bases, with 5 bases of the junction left unmatched. The CDR3 region is CASSVGLGSTDTQYF. The CDR3 DNA sequence: TGTGCCAGCTCGGTGGGACTAGGGAGCACAGATACGCAGTATTTT. Full variable domain (remainder filled in from reference TRBV18 and TRBJ2-3): NAGVMQNPRHLVRRRGQEARLRCSPMKGHSHVYWYRQLPEEGLKFMVYLQKENIIDESGMPKERFSAEFPKEGPSILRIQQVVRGDSAAYFCASSVGLGSTDTQYFGPGTRLTVL.

At least ten counts were recorded for this clonotype. The genes are TRBV20-1 and TRBJ2-2, with 9 bases aligning to TRBD2. After removal of 5 bases from V and 6 bases from J, the junction contained 10 bases not matched to a gene. CDR3 size: 15 residues. Germline V gene data show CDR1 as DFQATT and CDR2 as SNEGSKA (reference sequence). The CDR3 region has the DNA TGCAGTGCTCCTAAAGCGGGAGGCGGCGCCGGGGAGCTGTTTTTT. Translating gives CSAPKAGGGAGELFF.

This clonotype was counted ten times or more. The J gene is TRBJ2-7, the V gene TRBV27, with D hard to call. The V and J ends lost 6 bases and 6 bases respectively, with 18 bases between them. The CDR3 totals 14 residues. Germline values: CDR1 MNHEY, CDR2 SMNVEV (reference sequence). CDR3 sequence: CASSSIDSPAEQYF. CDR3 coding DNA: TGTGCCAGCAGCTCCATCGATAGCCCGGCCGAGCAGTACTTC.

Comment on this clonotype: A read error may be the cause here, since a much bigger clone is one base away. V and J are TRBV20-1 and TRBJ1-1; D gene uncertain. CDR3 length: 14 residues. Germline CDR1 and CDR2: DFQATT and SNEGSKA (reference sequence). V lost 3 bases to trimming and J lost 7 bases, with 18 bases between them. CDR3 loop: CSASPHIETVEAFF. The DNA for the CDR3 is TGCAGTGCTAGTCCCCACATAGAGACGGTTGAAGCTTTCTTT.

This clonotype appeared many times. This chain joins TRBV7-8 and TRBJ2-7; D is ambiguous. The CDR3 loop spans 14 amino acids. Trimming removed 2 bases at V and 7 bases at J, with 15 bases between. CDR1 and CDR2 from the germline V gene are SGHVS and FQNEAQ. For the CDR3, the DNA is TGTGCCAGCAGCTTAAAGGCCTCTGGCGGAGAGCAGTACTTC. Protein: CASSLKASGGEQYF.

The chain couples TRBV20-1 to TRBJ1-4; 9 bases fit TRBD1. Germline loops: CDR1 DFQATT, CDR2 SNEGSKA (reference sequence). CDR3 length: 15 residues. V lost 6 bases, J lost 2 bases, and 7 bases stayed unmatched. CDR3 sequence reads: CSASDRGGTNEKLFF. CDR3 sequence (DNA): TGCAGTGCCTCCGACAGGGGGGGTACTAATGAAAAACTGTTTTTT.

This clonotype was seen at least ten times. The chain employs TRBV5-1 and TRBJ2-2, with 9 bases matching TRBD2. V was clipped by 6 bases and J by 0 bases; unmatched bases: 6. The CDR3 length is 16 residues. Per the germline V gene, CDR1 is SGHRS and CDR2 is YFSETQ. This chain's CDR3 is CASIPTSGPNTGELFF. The CDR3 coding sequence is TGCGCCAGCATCCCGACTAGCGGACCGAACACCGGGGAGCTGTTTTTT.

This clonotype was counted ten times or more. The J gene is TRBJ2-7, the V gene TRBV12-3 or TRBV12-4; 9 positions match TRBD1. Losses at the gene ends were 5 bases for V and 4 bases for J; bases not matched to a gene: 12. The CDR3 sequence is 16 residues long. The DNA of the CDR3 is TGTGCCAGCAGTCCACCGGGACAGGGAAAGGATTACGAGCAGTACTTC. This codes for CASSPPGQGKDYEQYF.

This clonotype was picked up many times. The V gene is TRBV20-1, the J gene TRBJ1-1, with D maybe TRBD1 (6 bases). Germline assignment: CDR1 DFQATT and CDR2 SNEGSKA (reference sequence). The CDR3 has 15 amino acids. The ends were cut back, 0 bases at V and 0 bases at J, with 11 bases in the middle. Here the CDR3 DNA reads TGCAGTGCTAGAGAGGGACACAGAATGAACACTGAAGCTTTCTTT. This codes for CSAREGHRMNTEAFF.

This clonotype came up many times. The chain joins TRBV30 to TRBJ2-3, with D hard to call. The CDR3 sequence is 12 residues long. The V end lost 1 base, the J end lost 0 bases, and 2 bases lay between the germline ends. Germline CDR1 GTSNPN, CDR2 SVGIG (reference sequence). CDR3 protein: CAWSGSTDTQYF. The CDR3 DNA is TGTGCCTGGAGTGGTAGCACAGATACGCAGTATTTT.

This clonotype was seen ten or more times. This chain joins TRBV20-1 and TRBJ1-2; D is uncertain. The germline V gene has CDR1 DFQATT and CDR2 SNEGSKA (reference sequence). The CDR3 consists of 13 residues. With 3 bases removed from V and 2 bases from J, the gap between germline ends came to 10 bases. The CDR3 sequence: CSASAGLNYGYTF. In DNA, the CDR3 is TGCAGTGCTAGCGCGGGCCTCAACTATGGCTACACCTTC.